A selection of T cell receptor beta chains follows, all from one sample in a study of control samples from healthy donors and cancer patients. Repertoires were generated with immunoSEQ multiplex PCR, while TCRdb's copy carries only in-frame clones and drops some. Of about 77,000 clones listed, roughly 92% are singletons. Sequencing used blood. The receptors originated from a woman aged 55 to 70 in good health. Both conserved end residues are part of each CDR3. The order of the fields is clone size, V gene, J gene, D gene, CDR3 protein, CDR3 DNA. A D gene is named only where the DNA matches it firmly. Expanded clones get a size class; other rows say once, few or many, or leave the size out.

clone_size: once
v_call: TRBV19
j_call: TRBJ2-5
d_call: NA
cdr3_aa: CASSIAHQSPHTQETQYF
cdr3_nt: TGTGCCAGTAGTATTGCACATCAGAGCCCCCACACACAAGAGACCCAGTACTTC

clone_size: once
v_call: TRBV27
j_call: TRBJ1-4
d_call: TRBD1
cdr3_aa: CASSPRRGHEKLFF
cdr3_nt: TGTGCCAGCAGTCCCCGCAGGGGGCATGAAAAACTGTTTTTT

clone_size: once
v_call: TRBV6-4
j_call: TRBJ2-1
d_call: TRBD2
cdr3_aa: CASSALAGLVDEQFF
cdr3_nt: TGTGCCAGCAGTGCACTAGCGGGGTTAGTGGATGAGCAGTTCTTC

clone_size: NA
v_call: TRBV15
j_call: TRBJ2-2
d_call: NA
cdr3_aa: CATSRVPGELFF
cdr3_nt: TGTGCCACCAGCAGAGTCCCCGGGGAGCTGTTTTTT

clone_size: NA
v_call: TRBV7-9
j_call: TRBJ2-6
d_call: NA
cdr3_aa: CASSPGRTGANVLTF
cdr3_nt: TGTGCCAGCAGCCCCGGGAGAACTGGGGCCAACGTCCTGACTTTC

clone_size: NA
v_call: TRBV4-1
j_call: TRBJ1-1
d_call: NA
cdr3_aa: CASSRQSTGTANTEAFF
cdr3_nt: TGCGCCAGCAGCCGACAATCGACCGGGACTGCGAACACTGAAGCTTTCTTT

clone_size: once
v_call: TRBV5-4
j_call: TRBJ1-2
d_call: NA
cdr3_aa: CASSLVLAGLRYGYTF
cdr3_nt: TGTGCCAGCAGCTTGGTTTTGGCAGGGCTTCGGTATGGCTACACCTTC

clone_size: NA
v_call: TRBV7-2
j_call: TRBJ1-4
d_call: NA
cdr3_aa: CASRLGQTEKLFF
cdr3_nt: TGTGCCAGCAGGTTGGGACAAACAGAAAAACTGTTTTTT

clone_size: NA
v_call: TRBV6-6
j_call: TRBJ1-2
d_call: NA
cdr3_aa: CASSYSGGSGNYGYTF
cdr3_nt: TGTGCCAGCAGTTACTCGGGGGGGAGTGGGAACTATGGCTACACCTTC

clone_size: NA
v_call: TRBV7-2
j_call: TRBJ2-1
d_call: NA
cdr3_aa: CASSLGGSGDYNEQFF
cdr3_nt: TGTGCCAGCAGCTTAGGGGGTAGCGGCGACTACAATGAGCAGTTCTTC

clone_size: NA
v_call: TRBV3-1/TRBV3-2
j_call: TRBJ2-7
d_call: NA
cdr3_aa: CAGPGVRGHEQYF
cdr3_nt: TGTGCCGGTCCCGGGGTAAGGGGCCACGAGCAGTACTTC

clone_size: once
v_call: TRBV4-1
j_call: TRBJ1-4
d_call: NA
cdr3_aa: CASSPEVAGLNEKLFF
cdr3_nt: TGCGCCAGCAGCCCCGAGGTAGCAGGACTTAATGAAAAACTGTTTTTT

clone_size: NA
v_call: TRBV28
j_call: TRBJ1-2
d_call: TRBD1
cdr3_aa: CASSPDRGYGYTF
cdr3_nt: TGTGCCAGCAGCCCCGACAGGGGCTATGGCTACACCTTC

clone_size: NA
v_call: TRBV11-2
j_call: TRBJ2-1
d_call: NA
cdr3_aa: CASVVGVNAEQFF
cdr3_nt: TGTGCCAGCGTTGTGGGAGTTAACGCTGAGCAGTTCTTC

clone_size: NA
v_call: TRBV28
j_call: TRBJ2-3
d_call: TRBD2
cdr3_aa: CASRASSGQPSTDTQYF
cdr3_nt: TGTGCCAGCAGGGCATCTAGCGGGCAACCTAGCACAGATACGCAGTATTTT

clone_size: NA
v_call: TRBV10-3
j_call: TRBJ2-1
d_call: NA
cdr3_aa: CAISDAGQIRLSSYNEQFF
cdr3_nt: TGTGCCATCAGTGACGCGGGACAAATCCGATTGAGCTCCTACAATGAGCAGTTCTTC

clone_size: NA
v_call: TRBV29-1
j_call: TRBJ2-1
d_call: TRBD2
cdr3_aa: CSVEGLLAGHEQFF
cdr3_nt: TGCAGCGTTGAAGGGCTACTAGCGGGACATGAGCAGTTCTTC

clone_size: NA
v_call: TRBV11-2
j_call: TRBJ1-2
d_call: NA
cdr3_aa: CASSLDGVYGYTF
cdr3_nt: TGTGCCAGCAGCTTAGACGGGGTCTATGGCTACACCTTC

clone_size: NA
v_call: TRBV28
j_call: TRBJ1-5
d_call: NA
cdr3_aa: CASSPQTAQPQHF
cdr3_nt: TGTGCCAGCAGTCCCCAGACGGCACAGCCCCAGCATTTT

clone_size: NA
v_call: TRBV18
j_call: TRBJ1-1
d_call: TRBD1
cdr3_aa: CASSPPGQELTEAFF
cdr3_nt: TGTGCCAGCTCACCACCGGGACAGGAACTCACTGAAGCTTTCTTT

clone_size: NA
v_call: TRBV2
j_call: TRBJ2-3
d_call: TRBD2
cdr3_aa: CASKEREGLGTQYF
cdr3_nt: TGTGCCAGCAAGGAGCGGGAGGGCCTGGGGACGCAGTATTTT

clone_size: NA
v_call: TRBV5-1
j_call: TRBJ2-7
d_call: TRBD2
cdr3_aa: CASSFGGRYEQYF
cdr3_nt: TGCGCCAGCAGCTTCGGGGGGAGGTACGAGCAGTACTTC